This TCR beta chain was identified in a study of T cells after yellow fever vaccination. Study-wide findings and caveats: CD4 and CD8 compartments shared a small share of clonotypes, likely from convergent recombination. Clones that expanded after primary vaccination mostly reappeared after the booster (roughly 95% CD4, approximately 89% CD8).

The CDR3 has 13 amino acids. CDR1 and CDR2 (germline): SGHRS, YFSETQ. Trimming removed 0 bases from V and 9 bases from J, with 10 bases in between. This clonotype came up many times. The antigen is undetermined. Researchers made TCR cDNA using 5'RACE template switching, and this step added a universal primer site and UMIs. One entry per CDR3 protein results from TCRdb running MiXCR on the 5' RACE reads. The data hold around 600,000 distinct CDR3 sequences, with around 12% observed a single time. The starting material was PBMCs, obtained on the day of the yellow fever booster vaccination. The origin of this receptor is a man in his thirties or forties who received the YFV17D yellow fever vaccine. This sequence joins TRBV5-1 and TRBJ2-1, with a tentative D call TRBD2 (5 bases). The CDR3 nucleotides read TGCGCCAGCAGCTTGGTCCCCGGAGGTGAGCAGTTCTTC. It encodes CASSLVPGGEQFF.